Shown below are 21 T cell receptor beta chains from a single sample sequenced in a study of shared clonotypes between healthy human individuals. Produced via immunoSEQ multiplex PCR; TCRdb's table is partial and in-frame only. This table holds some 2.4 million clones, approximately 93% found once. Sequenced: naive CD4+ T cells from PBMCs. The subset is: CD45RA+ positively selected. The receptors originated from a man aged 18-30 years in good health. Some clones in this sample may be carry-over from other donors' samples.

Remarks on this clone: The same CDR3 can be traced to other DNA sequences in this sample. The chain joins TRBV6-1 to TRBJ1-5; unclear D gene. The CDR3 contains 14 residues. V lost 2 bases and J 0 bases, leaving 5 bases between the germline ends. Germline V lookup: CDR1 MNHNS, CDR2 SASEGT. CDR3 residues: CASSETHSNQPQHF. CDR3 nucleotide sequence: TGTGCCAGCAGTGAAACGCATAGCAATCAGCCCCAGCATTTT.

This rearrangement joins TRBV6-1 to TRBJ1-3; the D gene is possibly TRBD1 (6 bases). Per germline, CDR1 MNHNS and CDR2 SASEGT. The CDR3 has 18 amino acids. Trimming left V 2 bases short and J 4 bases short, with 21 bases between. The CDR3 coding sequence is TGTGCCAGCAGTGAAATTACCATACGGTCCGGACAGGGAAACACCATATATTTT. Translation gives CASSEITIRSGQGNTIYF.

This clone was recorded only once. The chain combines TRBV7-2 with TRBJ2-5; TRBD1 or TRBD2 may be the D gene (6 bases each). The germline V and J ends were trimmed by 7 bases and 4 bases, with 19 bases remaining between them. In germline, CDR1 is SGHTA, CDR2 FQGNSA. CDR3 size: 15 residues. The CDR3 region is CASIEYWGAVETQYF. CDR3 coding DNA: TGTGCCAGCATAGAATATTGGGGGGCTGTAGAGACCCAGTACTTC.

The chain recombines TRBV19 with TRBJ2-1; 10 positions agree with TRBD2. CDR3 size: 16 residues. Germline CDR1 and CDR2: LNHDA and SQIVND (reference sequence). The V and J ends lost 6 bases and 4 bases, in that order; junction bases with no gene match: 9. The CDR3, as DNA: TGTGCCAGTAGCCCATTCGGGACTAGCGATTACAATGAGCAGTTCTTC. This sequence encodes CASSPFGTSDYNEQFF.

The CDR3 protein is CASSLYSAGQPQHF. CDR3 in DNA: TGTGCCAGCAGCTTGTACAGTGCGGGTCAGCCCCAGCATTTT. The chain is built from TRBV5-6 and TRBJ1-5, with D uncertain. V lost 1 base to trimming and J lost 6 bases, with 11 bases between them. Germline V CDR1 and CDR2: SGHDT, YYEEEE. This CDR3 is 14 amino acids long.

The rearrangement joins TRBV28 to TRBJ1-5, with 9 bases that match TRBD1. After removal of 5 bases from V and 2 bases from J, the junction contained 7 bases not matched to a gene. The CDR3 covers 16 residues. Germline CDR1 reads MDHEN; CDR2 reads SYDVKM. CDR3 nucleotides: TGTGCCAGCAGTAAGACAGGGGGTTGGGGCAATCAGCCCCAGCATTTT. Amino acid sequence: CASSKTGGWGNQPQHF.

This sequence joins TRBV7-3 and TRBJ1-2; 8 bases map to TRBD1. The ends lost 1 base at V and 4 bases at J; junction bases unmatched: 26. The CDR3 consists of 22 residues. Germline V gene data show CDR1 as SGHTA and CDR2 as FQGTGA. The CDR3, as DNA: TGTGCCAGCAGCTTAAATTCCCCAGGGGGCGCGGCTTGGGGCTGGGGACGCTATGGCTACACCTTC. It specifies CASSLNSPGGAAWGWGRYGYTF. The whole variable domain, filled in from reference TRBV7-3 and TRBJ1-2, reads GAGVSQTPSNKVTEKGKYVELRCDPISGHTALYWYRQSLGQGPEFLIYFQGTGAADDSGLPNDRFFAVRPEGSVSTLKIQRTERGDSAVYLCASSLNSPGGAAWGWGRYGYTFGSGTRLTVV.

In DNA, the CDR3 is TGTGCCAGCAGCCCGATCGGCCACGAGCAGTACTTC. Translation: CASSPIGHEQYF. The chain recombines TRBV7-2 with TRBJ2-7; D unresolved. The germline V gene has CDR1 SGHTA and CDR2 FQGNSA. Between the trimmed V and J ends, which lost 5 bases and 5 bases, there was a span of 10 bases. CDR3 size: 12 residues. Complete variable domain (other parts from reference TRBV7-2 and TRBJ2-7): GAGVSQSPSNKVTEKGKDVELRCDPISGHTALYWYRQSLGQGLEFLIYFQGNSAPDKSGLPSDRFSAERTGGSVSTLTIQRTQQEDSAVYLCASSPIGHEQYFGPGTRLTVT.

This clone appeared once. The chain links TRBV19 to TRBJ2-5; no definite D call. Trimming shortened V by 1 base and J by 1 base, and 16 bases separated the two germline ends. CDR3 length equals 17 residues. From germline, CDR1 is LNHDA and CDR2 SQIVND (reference sequence). The CDR3: CASSIGGSRTPQETQYF. In DNA form, the CDR3 reads TGTGCCAGTAGTATAGGAGGTAGCAGGACGCCCCAAGAGACCCAGTACTTC.

The V and J genes are TRBV19 and TRBJ2-1; no definite D call. V dropped 1 base and J dropped 10 bases, with 5 bases sitting between them. CDR3 size: 11 residues. Germline values: CDR1 LNHDA, CDR2 SQIVND (reference sequence). CDR3 coding DNA: TGTGCCAGTAGTATAGCGGTCGAGCAGTTCTTC. Its protein product is CASSIAVEQFF.

The chain has TRBV5-6 and TRBJ2-5; the match to TRBD2 covers 9 bases. The CDR3 runs 16 residues. Germline assignment: CDR1 SGHDT and CDR2 YYEEEE. The junction had 11 bases not matched to a gene; V was cut back by 5 bases and J by 3 bases. The CDR3 here is CASSRGWAGGEETQYF. The CDR3 nucleotides read TGTGCCAGCAGTCGGGGATGGGCGGGAGGGGAAGAGACCCAGTACTTC.

The V gene is TRBV19, the J gene TRBJ1-4; TRBD1 is a possible D gene (5 bases). Trimming pared 6 bases from V and 0 bases from J, leaving 23 bases between. Germline V gene sequence: CDR1 LNHDA, CDR2 SQIVND (reference sequence). The CDR3 loop spans 19 amino acids. The CDR3 spells CASSTGRAGRISTNEKLFF. The CDR3 DNA sequence: TGTGCCAGTAGCACCGGTCGGGCAGGGAGGATATCAACTAATGAAAAACTGTTTTTT.

This chain uses TRBV5-1 with TRBJ2-7; 8 bases fit TRBD2. J was trimmed by 1 base and V by 6 bases; bases with no gene match: 9. The germline gives CDR1 SGHRS, CDR2 YFSETQ. This CDR3 contains 15 residues. The CDR3 is CASTWAGGRSYEQYF. CDR3 nucleotides: TGCGCCAGCACCTGGGCGGGGGGCAGATCCTACGAGCAGTACTTC.

This clone appeared a single time. The rearrangement joins TRBV6-1 to TRBJ2-5; TRBD2 agrees at 11 bases. Germline CDR1 and CDR2: MNHNS and SASEGT. CDR3 length: 14 residues. V trimming: 4 bases; J trimming: 5 bases; junction bases outside the gene matches: 3. This chain's CDR3 is CASSVTSGTETQYF. CDR3 DNA sequence: TGTGCCAGCAGTGTGACTAGCGGGACCGAGACCCAGTACTTC.

Comments on this clone: This specimen includes other DNA sequences encoding the same CDR3. The CDR3 reads CASSPRDTEAFF. CDR3 coding DNA: TGTGCCAGCAGCCCGAGGGACACTGAAGCTTTCTTT. The chain links TRBV11-2 to TRBJ1-1; D unclear. The CDR3 contains 12 residues. Germline V gene sequence: CDR1 SGHAT, CDR2 FQNNGV. Trimming removed 5 bases from V and 3 bases from J, with 7 bases in between.

The CDR3 is CASSLVGGNDQPQHF. The CDR3 DNA reads as TGTGCCAGCAGCTTGGTAGGAGGGAATGATCAGCCCCAGCATTTT. The V gene is TRBV5-5, the J gene TRBJ1-5; unclear D gene. Germline CDR1 SGHKS, CDR2 YYEKEE (reference sequence). The CDR3 has 15 residues. V was pared by 0 bases and J by 5 bases, with 12 bases between.

The chain's CDR3 is CASSLTSGRAHEQYF. The CDR3 bases are TGTGCCAGCAGTTTGACTAGCGGGAGGGCGCATGAGCAGTACTTC. This sequence joins TRBV28 and TRBJ2-7; 14 nucleotides line up with TRBD2. Germline V lookup: CDR1 MDHEN, CDR2 SYDVKM. The V segment lost 3 bases and the J segment 7 bases; nucleotides outside the gene matches: 5. CDR3 size: 15 residues.

The chain combines TRBV6-5 with TRBJ2-2, with 9 bases that match TRBD1. J was trimmed by 3 bases and V by 5 bases; bases with no gene match: 7. The germline CDR1 and CDR2 sequences are MNHEY and SVGAGI. This CDR3 comprises 16 residues. Written as DNA, the CDR3 is TGTGCCAGCAGTAACTGGGACAGGGTCTACACCGGGGAGCTGTTTTTT. As protein: CASSNWDRVYTGELFF.

Notes on this clone: Other nucleotide sequences in the sample specify the same CDR3. This chain uses TRBV7-9 with TRBJ2-7, with 7 bases lining up with TRBD1. There are 14 residues in the CDR3. The V and J ends lost 3 bases and 3 bases, in that order; junction bases with no gene match: 5. Per the germline V gene, CDR1 is SEHNR and CDR2 is FQNEAQ (reference sequence). This CDR3 is CASSLGTANYEQYF. The CDR3 nucleotides are TGTGCCAGCAGCTTGGGGACAGCGAACTACGAGCAGTACTTC.

This clone was recorded once. The V call is TRBV28, the J call TRBJ1-2, with 8 bases lining up with TRBD1. In germline, CDR1 is MDHEN, CDR2 SYDVKM. The ends lost 5 bases at V and 1 base at J; junction bases unmatched: 6. The CDR3 is made up of 15 amino acids. The CDR3 reads CASSPRTGNNYGYTF. CDR3 in DNA: TGTGCCAGCAGTCCCCGGACAGGGAATAACTATGGCTACACCTTC.

The chain employs TRBV15 and TRBJ2-7; TRBD1 agrees at 8 bases. Trimming took 0 bases from V and 4 from J; bases not matched to a gene: 5. This CDR3 has 15 residues. CDR1 and CDR2 (germline): LNHNV, YYDKDF (reference sequence). The CDR3 spells CATSRERDRWYEQYF. CDR3 DNA sequence: TGTGCCACCAGCAGAGAGCGGGACAGGTGGTACGAGCAGTACTTC.